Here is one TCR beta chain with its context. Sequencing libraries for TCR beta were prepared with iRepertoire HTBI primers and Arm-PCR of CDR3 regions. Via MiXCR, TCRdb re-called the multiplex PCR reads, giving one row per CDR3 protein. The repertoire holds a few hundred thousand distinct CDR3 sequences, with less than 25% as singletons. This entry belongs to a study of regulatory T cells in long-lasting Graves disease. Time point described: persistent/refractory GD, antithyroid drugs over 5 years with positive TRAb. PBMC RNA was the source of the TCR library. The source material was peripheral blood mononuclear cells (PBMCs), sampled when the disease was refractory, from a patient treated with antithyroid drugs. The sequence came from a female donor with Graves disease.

As DNA, the CDR3 is TGTGCCAGCAGCTTAGAGGCGGGAGACGAGCAGTTCTTC. Encoded protein: CASSLEAGDEQFF. The chain employs TRBV7-2 and TRBJ2-1; 7 bases are a match to TRBD2. The CDR3 has 13 residues. The junction had 4 bases not matched to a gene; V was cut back by 1 base and J by 10 bases. In germline, CDR1 is SGHTA, CDR2 FQGNSA.